Below, 15 T cell receptor beta chains from the same sample are listed, as sequenced in a study of tissue T cells after allogeneic stem cell transplantation. Clones were sequenced by immunoSEQ multiplex PCR, and TCRdb holds only the in-frame ones, with some missing. The table records over 40,000 clones, about 73% of them present only once. What was sequenced was sorted cells pooled from one or two spleens. These receptors were obtained from a pool of C57BL/6 mice in good health.

A remark on this clone: Genes and germline are mouse. The CDR3 end lies 1 residue beyond the end of the read and is filled in from the germline J gene. The rearrangement joins TRBV12-2 to TRBJ1-6; possible D gene TRBD1, 6 bases. TRBJ1-6 is sorted into the ORF group, with uncertain function. V was cut by 1 base and J by 6 bases, with 9 bases left in between. The CDR3 extends over 14 amino acids. Germline assignment: CDR1 SGHLS and CDR2 HYDKME. This chain's CDR3 is CASSLGGANSPLYF. The sequenced part of the CDR3 DNA is TGTGCCAGCTCTCTGGGGGGGGCTAATTCGCCCCTCTAC.

As to this clone: All gene names here are mouse names. The read is 1 residue too short to cover the CDR3 end, so that end is filled in from the germline J gene. The chain recombines TRBV19 with TRBJ2-5; 8 nucleotides align to TRBD1. V lost 0 bases to trimming and J lost 6 bases; unmatched junction nucleotides: 3. The CDR3 sequence is 14 residues long. The V gene's germline CDR1 is FNHDT and CDR2 SITEND (reference sequence). The CDR3 loop is CASSIGTGIDTQYF. The part of the CDR3 DNA that was read is TGTGCCAGCAGTATAGGGACAGGGATCGACACCCAGTAC.

This clone was picked up one time. Genes here carry mouse names. The CDR3 goes on 1 residue after the read ends, and that part is filled in from the germline J gene. The genes are TRBV3 and TRBJ1-2; D not resolved. The CDR3 runs 12 residues. Trimming stripped 2 bases from V and 1 base from J, with 2 bases between. The germline gives CDR1 SNHLY, CDR2 FYNGKV (reference sequence). The CDR3 DNA, read in part, is TGTGCCAGCAGCTTAAGAAACTCCGACTACACC. Translating it yields CASSLRNSDYT. The whole CDR3 region reads CASSLRNSDYTF.

On this clone itself: Gene names and germline match the mouse. The read terminates 1 residue before the CDR3 end, so the remaining end is supplied by the germline J gene. The chain joins TRBV3 to TRBJ2-5; 8 bases are shared with TRBD2. Germline lookup yields CDR1 SNHLY and CDR2 FYNGKV (reference sequence). The V gene end was trimmed by 2 bases and the J gene end by 5 bases; junction bases not matched to a gene: 0. This CDR3 contains 13 residues. The CDR3 DNA, read in part, is TGTGCCAGCAGCTTACTGGGGGGAGACACCCAGTAC. Protein product: CASSLLGGDTQY. The whole CDR3 is CASSLLGGDTQYF.

In regard to this clone: Genes and germline are mouse. The CDR3 end lies 1 residue beyond the end of the read and is filled in from the germline J gene. V is TRBV13-1 and J is TRBJ1-2, with a possible D match to TRBD1 (5 bases). Germline V gives CDR1 NSHNY, CDR2 SYGAGN. Trimming left V 4 bases short and J 1 base short, with 8 bases between. This CDR3 contains 13 residues. The CDR3 here is CASSRGRNSDYTF. The covered CDR3 bases are TGTGCCAGCAGTAGGGGCAGAAACTCCGACTACACC.

With respect to this clone: Gene names and germline match the mouse. The read is 1 residue too short to cover the CDR3 end, so that end is filled in from the germline J gene. The V call is TRBV4, the J call TRBJ2-7, with 8 positions matching TRBD2. Germline CDR1 reads LGHDT; CDR2 reads YNNKQL (reference sequence). The junction had 0 bases not matched to a gene; V was cut back by 6 bases and J by 5 bases. The CDR3 length is 11 residues. CDR3 protein: CASRLGDEQYF. The sequenced CDR3 bases are TGTGCCAGCAGACTGGGGGATGAACAGTAC.

As for this clone: Genes and germline are mouse. The DNA ends 1 residue before the CDR3 does, and the rest of the CDR3 is filled in from the germline J gene. The chain is built from TRBV26 and TRBJ1-2, with D possibly TRBD1 on 6 matching bases. The CDR3 contains 14 residues. Trimming pared 4 bases from V and 2 bases from J, leaving 11 bases between. Germline assignment: CDR1 KGHPV and CDR2 FQNQEV (reference sequence). CDR3 DNA (partial): TGTGCCAGCAGTCGGGGGACATATAACTCCGACTACACC. This gives the protein CASSRGTYNSDYT. Given in full, the CDR3 is CASSRGTYNSDYTF.

Remarks on this clone: Gene labels here are mouse ones. The read halts 1 residue ahead of the CDR3 end, with the missing end drawn from the germline J gene. J is TRBJ2-3 and V is TRBV12-1; no clear D gene. CDR1 and CDR2 (germline): SGHSN, HYEKVE. Trimming took off 2 bases at V and 2 bases at J, with 7 bases between the two ends. The CDR3 sequence is 13 residues long. The sequenced part of the CDR3 DNA is TGTGCCAGCTCTCCCCGGACTGCAGAAACGCTGTAT. Protein sequence: CASSPRTAETLY. Given in full, the CDR3 is CASSPRTAETLYF.

Note on this clone: Gene names are the mouse ones. From the germline J gene comes the end of the CDR3, since the read stops 1 residue before it. The chain carries TRBV26 and TRBJ1-1, with a weak D call TRBD1 (6 bases). V dropped 6 bases and J dropped 7 bases, with 9 bases sitting between them. From germline, CDR1 is KGHPV and CDR2 FQNQEV (reference sequence). This CDR3 comprises 11 residues. The covered CDR3 bases are TGTGCCAGCAGCCTAGGGGGAGAAGTCTTC. Encoded protein: CASSLGGEVF. The full CDR3 protein is CASSLGGEVFF. The variable domain in full, with the rest retrieved from reference TRBV26 and TRBJ1-1, is NSKVIQTPRYLVKGQGQKAKMRCIPEKGHPVVFWYQQNKNNEFKFLINFQNQEVLQQIDMTEKRFSAECPSNSPCSLEIQSSEAGDSALYLCASSLGGEVFFGKGTRLTVV.

To note about this clone: Each gene name is a mouse one. The read terminates 1 residue before the CDR3 end, so the remaining end is supplied by the germline J gene. V is TRBV3 and J is TRBJ2-1, with TRBD1 identical over 12 bases. Germline values: CDR1 SNHLY, CDR2 FYNGKV (reference sequence). CDR3 size: 14 residues. V shed 3 bases and J 6 bases; nucleotides not matched to a gene: 0. CDR3 region: CASSLGQGAAEQFF. CDR3 DNA, as far as it was read: TGTGCCAGCAGCTTGGGACAGGGGGCTGCTGAGCAGTTC.

This clone has a handful of counts. Gene labels here are mouse ones. The DNA ends 1 residue before the CDR3 does, and the rest of the CDR3 is filled in from the germline J gene. The chain couples TRBV12-1 to TRBJ2-7, with TRBD1 identical over 10 bases. The CDR3 covers 14 residues. Germline trimming cut 1 base from V and 5 bases from J; bases unmatched to any gene: 4. In germline, CDR1 is SGHSN, CDR2 HYEKVE. The sequenced CDR3 bases are TGTGCCAGCTCTCTAAGACAGGGGGCGCATGAACAGTAC. It yields the protein CASSLRQGAHEQY. The entire CDR3 protein is CASSLRQGAHEQYF. Full variable domain (remainder filled in from reference TRBV12-1 and TRBJ2-7): DSGVVQSPRHIIKEKGGRSVLTCIPISGHSNVVWYQQTLGKELKFLIQHYEKVERDKGFLPSRFSVQQFDDYHSEMNMSALELEDSAMYFCASSLRQGAHEQYFGPGTRLTVL.

A note on this clone: Germline and genes here are mouse. Incomplete CDR3 DNA: TGTGCCAGCAGCCCCGGGAAAAACACAGAAGTCTTC. This codes for CASSPGKNTEVF. The entire CDR3 is CASSPGKNTEVFF. The chain employs TRBV14 and TRBJ1-1; D unclear. The read gets to within 1 residue of the CDR3 end, and the germline J gene fills in the rest. V gave up 5 bases and J gave up 1 base, with 9 bases separating them. CDR3 length: 13 amino acids. Germline lookup yields CDR1 SGHDT and CDR2 FRDEAV.

As for this clone: Gene names and germline refer to mouse. The DNA ends 1 residue before the CDR3 does, and the rest of the CDR3 is filled in from the germline J gene. The gene calls are TRBV14 and TRBJ1-4, with 11 bases aligning to TRBD1. CDR1 and CDR2 (germline): SGHDT, FRDEAV. This CDR3 spans 14 amino acids. J was trimmed by 7 bases and V by 5 bases; bases with no gene match: 4. Partial CDR3 DNA: TGTGCCAGCAGCTCCGGGACAGGGGGCGAAAGATTATTT. Translating it yields CASSSGTGGERLF. Given in full, the CDR3 is CASSSGTGGERLFF. The full variable domain, rest sourced from reference TRBV14 and TRBJ1-4, is EAGVTQSPRYAVLQEGQAVSFWCDPISGHDTLYWYQQPRDQGPQLLVYFRDEAVIDNSQLPSDRFSAVRPKGTNSTLKIQSAKQGDTATYLCASSSGTGGERLFFGHGTKLSVL.

As concerns this clone: The gene names here belong to mouse. From the germline J gene comes the end of the CDR3, since the read stops 1 residue before it. The V call is TRBV2, the J call TRBJ2-3; TRBD2 agrees at 12 bases. CDR1 LGHNA and CDR2 YSYQKL come from the germline V gene. CDR3 length equals 15 residues. V shed 5 bases, J shed 1 base, and the junction held 1 base outside the gene matches. This CDR3 reads CASSWDWGGAETLYF. Partial CDR3 DNA: TGTGCCAGCAGCTGGGACTGGGGGGGTGCAGAAACGCTGTAT.

Of note for this clone: The gene symbols are mouse symbols. The read ends 1 residue early relative to the CDR3; the germline J gene fills the gap. The gene calls are TRBV12-2 and TRBJ2-3; 8 bases are a match to TRBD2. The V segment lost 0 bases and the J segment 2 bases; nucleotides outside the gene matches: 3. Germline values: CDR1 SGHLS, CDR2 HYDKME. The CDR3 has 15 amino acids. CDR3 region: CASSLEGGAAETLYF. The part of the CDR3 DNA that was read is TGTGCCAGCTCTCTCGAGGGGGGGGCTGCAGAAACGCTGTAT.